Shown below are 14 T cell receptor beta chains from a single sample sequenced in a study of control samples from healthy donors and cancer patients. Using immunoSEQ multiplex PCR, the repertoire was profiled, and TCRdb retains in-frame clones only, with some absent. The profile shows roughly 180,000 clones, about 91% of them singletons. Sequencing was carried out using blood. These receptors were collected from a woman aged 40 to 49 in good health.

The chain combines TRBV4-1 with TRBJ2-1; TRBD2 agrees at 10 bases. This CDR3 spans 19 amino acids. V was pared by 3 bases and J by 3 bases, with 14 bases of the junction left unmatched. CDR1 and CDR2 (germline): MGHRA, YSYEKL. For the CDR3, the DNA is TGCGCCAGCAGCCATCTTGGGTATAGGGCTAGCGGGGGCTACAATGAGCAGTTCTTC. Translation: CASSHLGYRASGGYNEQFF.

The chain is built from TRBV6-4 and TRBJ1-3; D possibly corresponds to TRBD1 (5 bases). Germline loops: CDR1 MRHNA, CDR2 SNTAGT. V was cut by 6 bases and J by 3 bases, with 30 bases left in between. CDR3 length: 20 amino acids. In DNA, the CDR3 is TGTGCCAGCAGCTCAATTACTTGGGGGAGTTCCTTTTTTATTGGAAACACCATATATTTT. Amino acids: CASSSITWGSSFFIGNTIYF.

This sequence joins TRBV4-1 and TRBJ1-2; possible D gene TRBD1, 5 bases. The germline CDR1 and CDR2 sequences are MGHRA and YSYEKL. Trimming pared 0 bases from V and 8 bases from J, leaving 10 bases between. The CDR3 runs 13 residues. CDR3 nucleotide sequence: TGCGCCAGCAGCCAAGATTGGGGCTTCGGCTACACCTTC. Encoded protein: CASSQDWGFGYTF.

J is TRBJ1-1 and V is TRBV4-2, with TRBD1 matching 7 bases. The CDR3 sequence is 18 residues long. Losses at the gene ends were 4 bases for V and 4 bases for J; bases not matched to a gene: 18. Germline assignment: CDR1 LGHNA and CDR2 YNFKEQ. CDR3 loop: CASSPGTSGGPGGTEAFF. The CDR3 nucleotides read TGTGCCAGCAGCCCGGGAACCTCAGGGGGGCCGGGAGGCACTGAAGCTTTCTTT.

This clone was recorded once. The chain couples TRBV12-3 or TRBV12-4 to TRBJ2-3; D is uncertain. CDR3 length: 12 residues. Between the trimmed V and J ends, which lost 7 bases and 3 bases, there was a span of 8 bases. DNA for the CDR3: TGTGCCAGCAATGACCGAACAGATACGCAGTATTTT. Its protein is CASNDRTDTQYF.

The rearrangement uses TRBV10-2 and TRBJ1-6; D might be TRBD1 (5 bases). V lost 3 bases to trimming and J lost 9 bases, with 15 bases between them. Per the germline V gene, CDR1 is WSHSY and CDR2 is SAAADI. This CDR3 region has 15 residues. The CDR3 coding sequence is TGCGCCAGCAGTGATGGGGGAGGGGACGGTTCACCCCTCCACTTT. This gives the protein CASSDGGGDGSPLHF.

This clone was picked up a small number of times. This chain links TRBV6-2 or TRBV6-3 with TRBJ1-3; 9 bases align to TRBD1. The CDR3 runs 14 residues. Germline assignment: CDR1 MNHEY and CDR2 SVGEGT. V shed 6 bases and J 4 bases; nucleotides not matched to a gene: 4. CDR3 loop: CASSETGGGNTIYF. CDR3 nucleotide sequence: TGTGCCAGCAGCGAGACAGGGGGAGGAAACACCATATATTTT.

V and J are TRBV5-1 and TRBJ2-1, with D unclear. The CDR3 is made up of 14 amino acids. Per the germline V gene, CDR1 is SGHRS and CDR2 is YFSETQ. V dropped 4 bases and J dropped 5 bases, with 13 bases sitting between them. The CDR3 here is CASSPAGWDNEQFF. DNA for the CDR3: TGCGCCAGCAGCCCGGCCGGGTGGGACAATGAGCAGTTCTTC.

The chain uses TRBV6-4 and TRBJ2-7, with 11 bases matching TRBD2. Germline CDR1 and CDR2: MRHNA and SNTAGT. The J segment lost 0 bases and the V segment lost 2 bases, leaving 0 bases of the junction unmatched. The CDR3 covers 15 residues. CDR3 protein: CASSDGTSGSYEQYF. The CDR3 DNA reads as TGTGCCAGCAGTGACGGGACTAGCGGCTCCTACGAGCAGTACTTC.

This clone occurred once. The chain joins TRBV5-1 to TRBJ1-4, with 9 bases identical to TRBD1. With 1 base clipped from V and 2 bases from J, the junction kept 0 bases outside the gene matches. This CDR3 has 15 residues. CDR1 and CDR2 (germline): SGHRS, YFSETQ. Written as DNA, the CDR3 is TGCGCCAGCAGCTTGACAGGGGGCACTAATGAAAAACTGTTTTTT. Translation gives CASSLTGGTNEKLFF.

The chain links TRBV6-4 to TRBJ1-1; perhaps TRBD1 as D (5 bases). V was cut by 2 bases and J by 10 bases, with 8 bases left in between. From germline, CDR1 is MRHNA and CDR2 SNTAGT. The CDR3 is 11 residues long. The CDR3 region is CASSDGGVAFF. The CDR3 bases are TGTGCCAGCAGTGACGGGGGGGTAGCTTTCTTT.

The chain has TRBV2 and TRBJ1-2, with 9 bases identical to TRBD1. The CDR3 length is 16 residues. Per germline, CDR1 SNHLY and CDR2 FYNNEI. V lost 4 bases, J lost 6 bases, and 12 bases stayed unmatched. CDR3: CASSGGQGLLVDGYTF. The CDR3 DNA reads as TGTGCCAGCAGTGGGGGACAGGGTCTCTTAGTGGATGGCTACACCTTC.

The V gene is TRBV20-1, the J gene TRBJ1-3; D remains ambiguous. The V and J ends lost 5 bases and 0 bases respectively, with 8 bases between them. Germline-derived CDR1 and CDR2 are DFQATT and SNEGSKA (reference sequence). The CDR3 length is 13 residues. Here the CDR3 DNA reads TGCAGTGCTCGTGGGGTCTCTGGAAACACCATATATTTT. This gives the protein CSARGVSGNTIYF.

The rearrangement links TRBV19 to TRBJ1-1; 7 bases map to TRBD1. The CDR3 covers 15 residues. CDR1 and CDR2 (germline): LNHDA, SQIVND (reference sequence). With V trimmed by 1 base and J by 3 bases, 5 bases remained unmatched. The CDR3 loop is CASSIGAGGHTEAFF. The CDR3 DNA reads TGTGCCAGTAGTATAGGCGCAGGGGGTCACACTGAAGCTTTCTTT.